This T cell receptor (beta chain) was documented in a study of blood T cell repertoires in COVID-19. Study in general: There were acute and convalescent COVID-19 samples, and they came from the United States, Italy and Spain.

The CDR3 is 15 residues long. Germline V gene data show CDR1 as MNHEY and CDR2 as SVGAGI. Trimming took off 4 bases at V and 3 bases at J, with 15 bases between the two ends. Per the authors' pipeline: Estimated nucleated cell counts came from reference gene primer amplification. Some clones are missing from TCRdb's copy, which holds only in-frame ones; the method was immunoSEQ multiplex PCR. V and J calls plus clone size are reproduced from that table; the DNA served to infer D and trimming. The sample lists under 250,000 clones, approximately 78% occurring once. The clonotype comes from a woman under 30 with acute or convalescent COVID-19. The chain carries TRBV6-5 and TRBJ1-2; a weak D match, TRBD1 (6 bases). The sequenced sample consisted of peripheral blood. CDR3 loop: CASSSPFQGYYGYTF. As DNA, the CDR3 is TGTGCCAGCAGTTCTCCATTTCAGGGGTACTATGGCTACACCTTC.